Following are 29 T cell receptor beta chains from one sample sequenced in a study of neurological immune-mediated disorders. TCRdb passed the 5' RACE reads through MiXCR, listing each CDR3 protein once. Among under 90,000 distinct CDR3 sequences listed, roughly 10% were seen once. The time point denotes: longitudinal time-point 1 (baseline). Sequenced material: PBMCs. These receptors were obtained from a man between 25 and 39 years old in good health.

This clonotype came up many times. The chain is built from TRBV30 and TRBJ2-2; no definite D call. The CDR3 length is 14 residues. V dropped 1 base and J dropped 2 bases, with 8 bases sitting between them. CDR1 is GTSNPN, CDR2 SVGIG, per germline (reference sequence). Here the CDR3 reads CAWSGFGNTGELFF. The CDR3 nucleotides read TGTGCCTGGAGTGGGTTCGGTAACACCGGGGAGCTGTTTTTT. The full variable domain, rest sourced from reference TRBV30 and TRBJ2-2, is SQTIHQWPATLVQPVGSPLSLECTVEGTSNPNLYWYRQAAGRGLQLLFYSVGIGQISSEVPQNLSASRPQDRQFILSSKKLLLSDSGFYLCAWSGFGNTGELFFGEGSRLTVL.

This clonotype was recorded at least ten times. The V and J genes are TRBV29-1 and TRBJ1-4; the match to TRBD1 covers 8 bases. Germline CDR1 and CDR2: SQVTM and ANQGSEA. This CDR3 comprises 13 residues. The V segment lost 7 bases and the J segment 8 bases; nucleotides outside the gene matches: 9. The CDR3 DNA reads as TGCAGCGCCTCCGGACAGGGACGGGAAAAACTGTTTTTT. Its protein product is CSASGQGREKLFF.

The rearrangement links TRBV29-1 to TRBJ2-7, with D unresolved. Trimming cost V 8 bases and J 4 bases, with 15 bases left between them. Germline V CDR1 and CDR2: SQVTM, ANQGSEA. The CDR3 consists of 12 residues. The CDR3 reads CSIRSNGYEQYF. CDR3 bases: TGCAGCATAAGGAGTAATGGGTACGAGCAGTACTTC.

This clonotype was picked up many times. The rearrangement uses TRBV20-1 and TRBJ1-5, with 8 positions matching TRBD1. CDR1 and CDR2 (germline): DFQATT, SNEGSKA (reference sequence). This CDR3 spans 16 amino acids. V was clipped by 4 bases and J by 0 bases; unmatched bases: 8. CDR3 loop: CSATDRAGVSNQPQHF. CDR3 bases: TGCAGTGCTACGGACAGGGCGGGGGTTAGCAATCAGCCCCAGCATTTT.

This clonotype was counted many times. V and J are TRBV9 and TRBJ2-2; the D call may be TRBD1 or TRBD2 (5 bases each). The CDR3 is 13 amino acids. CDR1 SGDLS and CDR2 YYNGEE come from the germline V gene. V was trimmed by 4 bases and J by 8 bases, leaving 12 bases between them. The CDR3 nucleotides are TGTGCCAGCAGCCTTGTGGGGACGGGGGAGCTGTTTTTT. Protein product: CASSLVGTGELFF.

At least ten counts were recorded for this clonotype. The gene calls are TRBV5-1 and TRBJ2-5; no clear D. The germline gives CDR1 SGHRS, CDR2 YFSETQ. Trimming took off 0 bases at V and 5 bases at J, with 8 bases between the two ends. This CDR3 comprises 13 residues. CDR3 nucleotide sequence: TGCGCCAGCAGCTTGGCGTTTTGGGAGACCCAGTACTTC. Translation: CASSLAFWETQYF.

This clonotype showed up just a few times. V and J are TRBV2 and TRBJ2-7; TRBD2 matches at 12 bases. V dropped 0 bases and J dropped 1; count of bases not matched to a gene: 7. CDR1 SNHLY and CDR2 FYNNEI come from the germline V gene. This CDR3 contains 18 residues. DNA for the CDR3: TGTGCCAGCAGTGAAGCGCAAACTAGCGGGGGGAGATCCTACGAGCAGTACTTC. Translating gives CASSEAQTSGGRSYEQYF.

This clonotype was seen ten or more times. V and J are TRBV28 and TRBJ2-7; unclear D gene. Trimming pared 3 bases from V and 5 bases from J, leaving 17 bases between. Per the germline V gene, CDR1 is MDHEN and CDR2 is SYDVKM. There are 15 residues in the CDR3. This CDR3 reads CASSFTPVGRNEQYF. DNA for the CDR3: TGTGCCAGCAGTTTTACTCCCGTCGGAAGGAACGAGCAGTACTTC. Full variable domain (remainder filled in from reference TRBV28 and TRBJ2-7): DVKVTQSSRYLVKRTGEKVFLECVQDMDHENMFWYRQDPGLGLRLIYFSYDVKMKEKGDIPEGYSVSREKKERFSLILESASTNQTSMYLCASSFTPVGRNEQYFGPGTRLTVT.

This clonotype has ten or more counts. The chain uses TRBV6-4 and TRBJ2-1; 7 bases line up with TRBD2. With 3 bases clipped from V and 6 bases from J, the junction kept 5 bases outside the gene matches. The CDR3 covers 14 residues. Per germline, CDR1 MRHNA and CDR2 SNTAGT. CDR3 protein: CASSERGGVNEQFF. CDR3 in DNA: TGTGCCAGCAGTGAGCGGGGAGGGGTCAATGAGCAGTTCTTC.

This clonotype was recorded at least ten times. This rearrangement joins TRBV20-1 to TRBJ2-7, with 8 positions matching TRBD1. The length of the CDR3 is 14 residues. CDR1 is DFQATT and CDR2 is SNEGSKA in the germline V gene (reference sequence). V shed 6 bases, J shed 2 bases, and the junction held 9 bases outside the gene matches. Here the CDR3 reads CSACYPQGAYEQYF. The DNA of the CDR3 is TGCAGTGCGTGCTACCCACAGGGGGCCTACGAGCAGTACTTC.

On this clonotype itself: Relative to the germline gene, one junction end is altered; a read error may explain this. This chain connects TRBV29-1 to TRBJ2-6; 12 bases agree with TRBD1. Germline CDR1 SQVTM, CDR2 ANQGSEA. The CDR3 extends over 18 amino acids. The CDR3 is CSVDGVPGQGAGDNVLTF. Written as DNA, the CDR3 is TGCAGCGTTGATGGGGTGCCGGGACAGGGGGCCGGGGACAACGTCCTGACTTTC.

This chain links TRBV11-3 with TRBJ2-7; no definite D call. The V end lost 4 bases, the J end lost 1 base, and 11 bases lay between the germline ends. The CDR3 length is 14 residues. Germline CDR1 is SGHNT and CDR2 is YENEEA. CDR3 sequence reads: CASSSTVGSYEQYF. The CDR3 DNA reads as TGTGCCAGCAGCTCCACGGTTGGATCCTACGAGCAGTACTTC.

This clonotype was counted at least ten times. The CDR3, as DNA: TGCAGTGCTAGAGATCCCCGGGGTATCCAGGAGACCCAGTACTTC. Its translation is CSARDPRGIQETQYF. The chain has TRBV20-1 and TRBJ2-5; TRBD2 is a possible D gene (5 bases). V was pared by 0 bases and J by 5 bases, with 16 bases between. The CDR3 has 15 residues. CDR1 and CDR2 from the germline V gene are DFQATT and SNEGSKA (reference sequence).

This clonotype was observed at least ten times. CDR3 nucleotide sequence: TGTGCCTGGAGTGCCACCTATGGCTACACCTTC. Translated, it gives CAWSATYGYTF. V is TRBV30 and J is TRBJ1-2, with no clear D. Trimming cost V 1 base and J 4 bases, with 4 bases left between them. This CDR3 spans 11 amino acids. Germline V gene data show CDR1 as GTSNPN and CDR2 as SVGIG (reference sequence).

This clonotype was counted at least ten times. The chain couples TRBV12-3 or TRBV12-4 to TRBJ2-3, with 7 bases fitting TRBD2. The CDR3 length is 15 residues. V was clipped by 7 bases and J by 3 bases; unmatched bases: 10. CDR3 sequence: CASIYWGGVTDTQYF. The CDR3 DNA follows: TGTGCCAGCATATATTGGGGGGGGGTTACAGATACGCAGTATTTT.

The chain's CDR3 is CSVEVYGRGYTF. The CDR3 nucleotides are TGCAGCGTTGAAGTCTACGGCCGGGGCTACACCTTC. This sequence joins TRBV29-1 and TRBJ1-2; D gene ambiguous. Germline values: CDR1 SQVTM, CDR2 ANQGSEA. The CDR3 covers 12 residues. V lost 1 base to trimming and J lost 8 bases, with 11 bases between them.

Ten or more counts support this clonotype. The chain recombines TRBV29-1 with TRBJ2-7; TRBD1 aligns across 8 bases. The CDR3 loop spans 11 amino acids. Per germline, CDR1 SQVTM and CDR2 ANQGSEA. Trimming at V came to 7 bases and at J to 5 bases, leaving 4 bases not matched to a gene. The CDR3 DNA is TGCAGCGGGATGACAGGGGACGAGCAGTACTTC. It codes for CSGMTGDEQYF.

Within the sample, this clonotype is medium-sized (0.01 to 0.1%). The V call is TRBV5-1, the J call TRBJ1-1; D is undetermined. The CDR3 runs 15 residues. V was pared by 0 bases and J by 1 base, with 10 bases between. Germline loops: CDR1 SGHRS, CDR2 YFSETQ. In DNA form, the CDR3 reads TGCGCCAGCAGCTTGGCGGCCAGTTCGAACACTGAAGCTTTCTTT. Protein sequence: CASSLAASSNTEAFF.

This clonotype was recorded at least ten times. This chain joins TRBV2 and TRBJ1-5; tentative D call: TRBD1 (6 bases). The V gene lost 1 base and the J gene lost 6 bases, with 10 bases spanning the gap. This CDR3 region has 14 residues. CDR1 and CDR2 from the germline V gene are SNHLY and FYNNEI. The CDR3 protein is CASSEDRASQPQHF. The DNA for the CDR3 is TGTGCCAGCAGTGAAGACAGGGCGAGTCAGCCCCAGCATTTT.

Many counts were recorded for this clonotype. The chain has TRBV4-1 and TRBJ1-2; D remains unclear. Trimming took off 1 base at V and 8 bases at J, with 11 bases between the two ends. In germline, CDR1 is MGHRA, CDR2 YSYEKL. CDR3 length: 13 residues. CDR3 region: CASSQVGQIGYTF. In nucleotides, the CDR3 is TGCGCCAGCAGCCAAGTAGGGCAGATCGGCTACACCTTC.

The chain has TRBV4-2 and TRBJ2-7, with D perhaps matching TRBD1 (6 bases). Trimming took 0 bases from V and 1 from J, leaving 13 bases between them. The CDR3 extends over 16 amino acids. The germline V gene has CDR1 LGHNA and CDR2 YNFKEQ. CDR3 residues: CASSQEMGAISYEQYF. The CDR3 coding sequence is TGTGCCAGCAGCCAAGAGATGGGGGCCATATCCTACGAGCAGTACTTC.

The table lists this clonotype with many counts. The genes are TRBV7-6 and TRBJ1-4, with D perhaps matching TRBD1 (5 bases). Deletions cut 3 bases from V and 7 bases from J, with 18 bases between. The CDR3 is 16 amino acids. The germline gives CDR1 SGHVS, CDR2 FNYEAQ. CDR3 sequence: CASSLGPVVSREKLFF. The DNA for the CDR3 is TGTGCCAGCAGCTTGGGGCCAGTGGTCTCCCGTGAAAAACTGTTTTTT.

This clonotype was recorded at least ten times. The CDR3 is CASSIPSDEQFF. The CDR3 region has the DNA TGCGCCAGCAGCATACCGTCCGATGAGCAGTTCTTC. V usage is TRBV5-1 and J usage is TRBJ2-1, with D uncertain. Germline-derived CDR1 and CDR2 are SGHRS and YFSETQ. The CDR3 covers 12 residues. V lost 4 bases, J lost 8 bases, and 10 bases lay in between.

This clonotype was counted at least ten times. The chain recombines TRBV5-1 with TRBJ2-3, with D possibly TRBD1 on 6 matching bases. This CDR3 region has 15 residues. Germline lookup yields CDR1 SGHRS and CDR2 YFSETQ. The V end lost 2 bases, the J end lost 0 bases, and 10 bases lay between the germline ends. CDR3 sequence: CASSFIGQSTDTQYF. The CDR3 DNA sequence: TGCGCCAGCAGCTTTATTGGACAGAGCACAGATACGCAGTATTTT. The entire variable domain, with the rest obtained from reference TRBV5-1 and TRBJ2-3, is as follows: KAGVTQTPRYLIKTRGQQVTLSCSPISGHRSVSWYQQTPGQGLQFLFEYFSETQRNKGNFPGRFSGRQFSNSRSEMNVSTLELGDSALYLCASSFIGQSTDTQYFGPGTRLTVL.

In this sample, this clonotype turned up a few times. An end of the junction differs from the germline gene, which may be a read error. In DNA form, the CDR3 reads TGTGCCAGCAGGGAAGCGGGAAGGAGAGAGACCCAGTACTTC. Its translation is CASREAGRRETQYF. The chain links TRBV6-1 to TRBJ2-5; 7 bases agree with TRBD2. This CDR3 comprises 14 residues. The V gene's germline CDR1 is MNHNS and CDR2 SASEGT.

The sample holds many counts of this clonotype. V and J are TRBV20-1 and TRBJ2-6; a weak D match, TRBD2 (5 bases). Germline CDR1 and CDR2: DFQATT and SNEGSKA (reference sequence). V gave up 6 bases and J gave up 0 bases, with 9 bases separating them. This CDR3 comprises 14 residues. CDR3 bases: TGCAGTGCCCAAGGGAGCTCTGGGGCCAACGTCCTGACTTTC. This sequence encodes CSAQGSSGANVLTF.

This clonotype was detected ten times or more. The V and J genes are TRBV14 and TRBJ2-6, with D uncertain. Looked up from germline, CDR1 is SGHDN and CDR2 is FVKESK. The CDR3 has 14 amino acids. V was trimmed by 3 bases and J by 0 bases, leaving 3 bases between them. Here the CDR3 DNA reads TGTGCCAGCAGCCAGAGCTCTGGGGCCAACGTCCTGACTTTC. Protein sequence: CASSQSSGANVLTF.

This clonotype came up many times. The chain has TRBV7-8 and TRBJ2-7, with D maybe TRBD2 (5 bases). V was cut by 1 base and J by 1 base, with 14 bases left in between. CDR3 length: 16 residues. Germline CDR1 and CDR2: SGHVS and FQNEAQ. CDR3 nucleotides: TGTGCCAGCAGCTTAGGAGCGACTACTTTATCCTACGAGCAGTACTTC. This codes for CASSLGATTLSYEQYF.

Details on this clonotype: A much larger clone lies one base from this, so it may be a read error. The rearrangement uses TRBV6-2 or TRBV6-3 and TRBJ2-1; TRBD2 aligns across 10 bases. Germline CDR1 MNHEY, CDR2 SVGEGT. This CDR3 region has 16 residues. V lost 3 bases and J lost 7; bases outside the gene matches: 9. The CDR3 DNA is TGTGCCAGCAGTTATCCCTCAGCGGGAGGGCCAAATGAGCAGTTCTTC. This codes for CASSYPSAGGPNEQFF.